This T cell receptor beta chain derives from a study of T cells in Graves' hyperthyroidism and ophthalmopathy (dated by TCRdb to the late 2010s). As for the study more broadly: Peripheral blood was sampled at the time of initial diagnosis, prior to any treatment. After sampling, hyperthyroidism patients received methimazole starting at 30 mg daily, and ophthalmopathy patients received high-dose intravenous methylprednisolone. According to the paper, TCR Vbeta CDR3 sequencing was carried out on some 140 peripheral blood samples, which came from 40 to 45 ophthalmopathy, 80 or so hyperthyroidism and approximately 17 progressor patients. To identify TCR V-J signatures that set the groups apart, the researchers used a discovery cohort of 95 to 100 patients, made up of 40 to 45 with Graves' ophthalmopathy and 57 with stable Graves' hyperthyroidism. The 100 or so discovery patients were randomly split 7:3 into training and test sets. In more than five Graves' hyperthyroidism patients, the study also compared T-cell repertoires from thyroid tissue with T-cell repertoires from blood. Whether ophthalmopathy could be predicted prospectively was tested in an independent validation cohort made up of roughly 20 hyperthyroidism patients plus 17 patients who later progressed to ophthalmopathy.

Findings and caveats that apply to the study as a whole: Most expanded thyroid clonotypes (frequency above 0.001) were also detected in blood, suggesting blood repertoires may reflect thyroid immune responses. Sample size was not statistically predetermined, and blinding of investigators to group allocation was not performed. A model built on a 13 V-J signature distinguished ophthalmopathy from stable hyperthyroidism, reaching 87.88% sensitivity and 81.08% specificity in cross-validation and 80%/75% in testing. In validation, progression to ophthalmopathy was predicted by the model with more than 65% sensitivity and 72% to 85% specificity, a median of around 5.9 months before onset.

The TCR beta CDR3 regions were amplified from RNA transcripts. A first-round RT-PCR of the TCR CDR3 used the HTBI primer set with the Qiagen OneStep RT-PCR kit. The libraries were constructed in a second round of multiplex PCR and then size-selected and purified. Libraries were sequenced paired-end with 100 bp reads on an Illumina HiSeq2000. Concerning the study's data processing: SOAPnuke was used to process the raw data, throwing out any read that contained adapters or uncalled bases, had a mean Phred below 15, or lacked an exact constant-primer or identifier match. COPE v1.2.5 was used to merge the high-quality paired reads, and each unique nucleotide sequence was defined as a clonotype. MiTCR v1.1 was used to align clonotypes to the IMGT TRBV, TRBD and TRBJ reference segments. Only V-J combinations with frequency above 0.0001, covering 99% to 99.2% of repertoires, were analysed. A TCS score was defined as the ratio between F50 (clonal expansion) and ExV (chaos), using BLOSUM62-based TCRdist between CDR3 peptides within each V-J. Welch's t-statistics and random forest reduced approximately 520 V-J features to about 12, which were used in a naive Bayes classifier (R e1071). TCRdb took the public reads, trimmed them with fastp at Q25, ran MiXCR for clone calling and kept in-frame beta chains. Under each unique CDR3 protein, matching rows form one entry showing the most common genes and DNA. V and J calls and clone size were set by TCRdb, not the authors. This sample has hundreds of thousands of distinct CDR3 sequences in its table, and 14% of those were observed once. About 14% of the sample rests with the top ten.

At least ten counts were recorded for this clonotype. Its antigen remains undetermined. No quality values exist for individual bases; no much larger clone is one base distant. Stable Graves' hyperthyroidism was defined as the absence of progression to ophthalmopathy over 18 months of follow-up. Hyperthyroidism patients were aged 18 to 65 years and newly diagnosed, with disease duration of less than 2 months. The study excluded patients with uncontrolled infections, other autoimmune diseases, pregnancy or lactation. Clinical symptoms, serum thyroxine and TRAb, thyroid ultrasound, and orbital computed tomography formed the basis for the diagnoses. PBMCs were separated from roughly 9.6 ml of fresh peripheral blood using Ficoll-Paque density gradient centrifugation. Total RNA was extracted using Trizol reagent, and RNA quality was assessed on an Agilent 2100 Bioanalyzer. The source material was blood. The receptor was derived from a woman in her 40s with Graves' hyperthyroidism.

The nucleotides are TGTGCCAGCAGCCAAGGTGCAGGGCTGAACACTGAAGCTTTCTTT. Its protein reads: CASSQGAGLNTEAFF. The sequence joins TRBV3-1 to TRBJ1-1; TRBD1 is possibly the D segment (5 matching bases). The germline V gene (reference sequence) gives CDR1 as LGHDT and CDR2 as YNNKEL. The CDR3 sequence holds 15 residues, the cysteine and phenylalanine included. The read is trimmed to its CDR3 DNA, 45 bases read in frame from base 1. At the junction V is shortened by 1 base and J by 0 bases, with 9 bases in between.